This is a list of T cell receptor beta chains from one sample in a study of cytomegalovirus exposure and HLA in healthy donors. This table comes from immunoSEQ multiplex PCR, and its TCRdb copy is limited to in-frame clones, with some not included. The sample comprises around 78,000 clones, around three quarters of which are singletons, and 0.9% to 1.2% rests with the top ten. The sample taken for sequencing was PBMCs. All receptors derive from a male donor in good health and CMV-seronegative. The CDR3 runs from the conserved cysteine through the conserved F or W. Each record gives: CDR3 DNA, CDR3 protein, V gene, J gene, clone size, D gene. A D gene is named only where the DNA matches it firmly. The size entry is marked missing in some rows and otherwise reads once, few, many or a size class.

cdr3_nt: TGCGCCAGCAGAATCGGGGAGCGCAATGAGCAGTTCTTC; cdr3_aa: CASRIGERNEQFF; v_call: TRBV5-1; j_call: TRBJ2-1; clone_size: once; d_call: NA
cdr3_nt: TGTGCCAGCAGTGAAAGGGGTATTCAAGAGACCCAGTACTTC; cdr3_aa: CASSERGIQETQYF; v_call: TRBV2; j_call: TRBJ2-5; clone_size: once; d_call: NA
cdr3_nt: TGTGCCACCAGCAGAGATCAGGGGCTAGAGGCTGGAAACACCATATATTTT; cdr3_aa: CATSRDQGLEAGNTIYF; v_call: TRBV15; j_call: TRBJ1-3; clone_size: NA; d_call: NA
cdr3_nt: TGCGCCAGCAGCTTGGAGGGGAATGAGCAGTTCTTC; cdr3_aa: CASSLEGNEQFF; v_call: TRBV5-1; j_call: TRBJ2-1; clone_size: NA; d_call: NA
cdr3_nt: TGTGCCAGCAGCGTAGGGGGCGCGGGCACAGATACGCAGTATTTT; cdr3_aa: CASSVGGAGTDTQYF; v_call: TRBV9; j_call: TRBJ2-3; clone_size: few; d_call: NA
cdr3_nt: TGTGCCAGCAGTCAGAATTCCGGGACAGGGAGTTTGGAGACCCAGTACTTC; cdr3_aa: CASSQNSGTGSLETQYF; v_call: TRBV11-1; j_call: TRBJ2-5; clone_size: NA; d_call: TRBD1
cdr3_nt: TGTGCCAGCAGCCCCACCGGGACAGGGTTCATAGATACGCAGTATTTT; cdr3_aa: CASSPTGTGFIDTQYF; v_call: TRBV9; j_call: TRBJ2-3; clone_size: NA; d_call: TRBD1
cdr3_nt: TGTGCCAGCAGCCCGAAGCAGGGGAACACTGAAGCTTTCTTT; cdr3_aa: CASSPKQGNTEAFF; v_call: TRBV7-9; j_call: TRBJ1-1; clone_size: NA; d_call: NA
cdr3_nt: TGTTCCAGCGGTGGGTACAGCACTGAAGCTTTCTTT; cdr3_aa: CSSGGYSTEAFF; v_call: TRBV7-9; j_call: TRBJ1-1; clone_size: NA; d_call: NA
cdr3_nt: TGCGCCAGCGCAACCGGGACTGCCACGAACAATGAGCAGTTCTTC; cdr3_aa: CASATGTATNNEQFF; v_call: TRBV5-1; j_call: TRBJ2-1; clone_size: NA; d_call: NA
cdr3_nt: TGTGCCAGCAGCCCTGGGACTAGCGGGGCCAGAAGCACAGATACGCAGTATTTT; cdr3_aa: CASSPGTSGARSTDTQYF; v_call: TRBV7-2; j_call: TRBJ2-3; clone_size: NA; d_call: TRBD2
cdr3_nt: TGCGCCAGCAGCTCGAAGCTTAGCGGGGGGGCCTACAATGAGCAGTTCTTC; cdr3_aa: CASSSKLSGGAYNEQFF; v_call: TRBV5-1; j_call: TRBJ2-1; clone_size: NA; d_call: TRBD2
cdr3_nt: TGTGCCAGCAGCTTAGACCCTGAATCCCTTAGCTACGAGCAGTACTTC; cdr3_aa: CASSLDPESLSYEQYF; v_call: TRBV7-9; j_call: TRBJ2-7; clone_size: NA; d_call: NA
cdr3_nt: TGTGCCAGCAGCCAAATTTACACTGAAGCTTTCTTT; cdr3_aa: CASSQIYTEAFF; v_call: TRBV7-9; j_call: TRBJ1-1; clone_size: NA; d_call: NA
cdr3_nt: TGTGCCAGCAGCGCGGAGCCCCGGGGCCAAGAGACCCAGTACTTC; cdr3_aa: CASSAEPRGQETQYF; v_call: TRBV9; j_call: TRBJ2-5; clone_size: NA; d_call: NA
cdr3_nt: TGTGCCAGCAGCTTAGGTAGCTACGAGCAGTACTTC; cdr3_aa: CASSLGSYEQYF; v_call: TRBV7-6; j_call: TRBJ2-7; clone_size: NA; d_call: NA
cdr3_nt: TGTGCCAGCAGCTTAGCTCTCAGGGGTAATGAAAAACTGTTTTTT; cdr3_aa: CASSLALRGNEKLFF; v_call: TRBV11-2; j_call: TRBJ1-4; clone_size: few; d_call: NA
cdr3_nt: TGTGCCAGCTCACCAGGACAGAGACTGAACACTGAAGCTTTCTTT; cdr3_aa: CASSPGQRLNTEAFF; v_call: TRBV18; j_call: TRBJ1-1; clone_size: NA; d_call: NA
cdr3_nt: TGTGCCAGCAGTTTCGGACAGGCGGGAAACATTCAGTACTTC; cdr3_aa: CASSFGQAGNIQYF; v_call: TRBV28; j_call: TRBJ2-4; clone_size: NA; d_call: TRBD1
cdr3_nt: TGCGCCAGCAGCTTGGTAGGACTTGGGTCACCCCTCCACTTT; cdr3_aa: CASSLVGLGSPLHF; v_call: TRBV5-1; j_call: TRBJ1-6; clone_size: NA; d_call: NA
cdr3_nt: TGTGCCAGCAGTTACCGGGGGGGAGGGAAATCCGGCTACACCTTC; cdr3_aa: CASSYRGGGKSGYTF; v_call: TRBV6-6; j_call: TRBJ1-2; clone_size: NA; d_call: NA
cdr3_nt: TGTGCCAGCAGTGGTATCTCTGGGGCCAACGTCCTGACTTTC; cdr3_aa: CASSGISGANVLTF; v_call: TRBV2; j_call: TRBJ2-6; clone_size: NA; d_call: NA
cdr3_nt: TGTGCCAGCAGCTTCGGGTCCTCCTACGAGCAGTACTTC; cdr3_aa: CASSFGSSYEQYF; v_call: TRBV5-6; j_call: TRBJ2-7; clone_size: NA; d_call: NA
cdr3_nt: TGTGCCTGGAGTCCGGGAGGGACGGAGACCCAGTACTTC; cdr3_aa: CAWSPGGTETQYF; v_call: TRBV30; j_call: TRBJ2-5; clone_size: NA; d_call: TRBD2
cdr3_nt: TGTGCCTCCCCAGGGGTCTCTGGAAACACCATATATTTT; cdr3_aa: CASPGVSGNTIYF; v_call: TRBV27; j_call: TRBJ1-3; clone_size: NA; d_call: NA
cdr3_nt: TGTGCCAGCAGACTGGACAAGAACACTGAAGCTTTCTTT; cdr3_aa: CASRLDKNTEAFF; v_call: TRBV6-1; j_call: TRBJ1-1; clone_size: NA; d_call: NA
cdr3_nt: TGCGCCGGAGGGACAGGGGTTCTGAGGGCCTATGGCTACACCTTC; cdr3_aa: CAGGTGVLRAYGYTF; v_call: TRBV10-1; j_call: TRBJ1-2; clone_size: few; d_call: TRBD1
cdr3_nt: TGTGCCAGCAAAACAACGGGGGGGAAAGGCTACGAGCAGTACTTC; cdr3_aa: CASKTTGGKGYEQYF; v_call: TRBV6-5; j_call: TRBJ2-7; clone_size: NA; d_call: TRBD2
cdr3_nt: TGTGCCAGCAGCCCAGGCAGGCGACCACAAGAGACCCAGTACTTC; cdr3_aa: CASSPGRRPQETQYF; v_call: TRBV11-3; j_call: TRBJ2-5; clone_size: NA; d_call: NA
cdr3_nt: TGTGCCAGCAGTTCTCTAGCGGGAGAGAGTGGAGAGACCCAGTACTTC; cdr3_aa: CASSSLAGESGETQYF; v_call: TRBV7-8; j_call: TRBJ2-5; clone_size: NA; d_call: TRBD2
cdr3_nt: TGTGCCAGCAGCCAATCGCGGGGGGACTACGAGCAGTACTTC; cdr3_aa: CASSQSRGDYEQYF; v_call: TRBV4-2; j_call: TRBJ2-7; clone_size: once; d_call: TRBD2
cdr3_nt: TGCGCCAGCAGCACGCAGGGGGGAACAAACTATGGCTACCCCTTC; cdr3_aa: CASSTQGGTNYGYPF; v_call: TRBV5-1; j_call: TRBJ1-2; clone_size: few; d_call: TRBD1
cdr3_nt: TGTGCCAGCAGCCGGGACAGGAATGAAAAACTGTTTTTT; cdr3_aa: CASSRDRNEKLFF; v_call: TRBV7-9; j_call: TRBJ1-4; clone_size: NA; d_call: TRBD1
cdr3_nt: TGTGCCAGCAGCCACCCACTAGCGGGAGTCAATGAGCAGTTCTTC; cdr3_aa: CASSHPLAGVNEQFF; v_call: TRBV14; j_call: TRBJ2-1; clone_size: NA; d_call: TRBD2
cdr3_nt: TGCAGCGCCCGCACCGGGACAGAATACGAGCAGTACTTC; cdr3_aa: CSARTGTEYEQYF; v_call: TRBV29-1; j_call: TRBJ2-7; clone_size: NA; d_call: TRBD1
cdr3_nt: TGCGCCAGCAGAGATATACAGGAAAACACAGATACGCAGTATTTT; cdr3_aa: CASRDIQENTDTQYF; v_call: TRBV10-2; j_call: TRBJ2-3; clone_size: NA; d_call: NA
cdr3_nt: TGTGCCAGCAGCCCCCACCGACTAGCGGGGGGGCTAGGAGGTTGGGAGACCCAGTACTTC; cdr3_aa: CASSPHRLAGGLGGWETQYF; v_call: TRBV9; j_call: TRBJ2-5; clone_size: NA; d_call: TRBD2
cdr3_nt: TGTGCCACTGCGGACAGGGGGAACCTGTTTTTT; cdr3_aa: CATADRGNLFF; v_call: TRBV2; j_call: TRBJ2-2; clone_size: NA; d_call: TRBD1
cdr3_nt: TGTGCCAGCAGCCCCCTAGCCACAGATACGCAGTATTTT; cdr3_aa: CASSPLATDTQYF; v_call: TRBV7-9; j_call: TRBJ2-3; clone_size: NA; d_call: NA
cdr3_nt: TGTGCCAGCAGCTTGGTCGGGGGATCTGGAAACACCATATATTTT; cdr3_aa: CASSLVGGSGNTIYF; v_call: TRBV5-5; j_call: TRBJ1-3; clone_size: NA; d_call: NA
cdr3_nt: TGCGCCAGCAGCCGAAGACTAGCGTTCTACAATGAGCAGTTCTTC; cdr3_aa: CASSRRLAFYNEQFF; v_call: TRBV4-3; j_call: TRBJ2-1; clone_size: NA; d_call: TRBD2
cdr3_nt: TGTGCCAGCAGCCCCCTAGCGGGAGAAGATACGCAGTATTTT; cdr3_aa: CASSPLAGEDTQYF; v_call: TRBV9; j_call: TRBJ2-3; clone_size: NA; d_call: TRBD2
cdr3_nt: TGCGCCAGCAGCTTGGCCCCCGGGACAGGGGAGCCGCAGTATTTT; cdr3_aa: CASSLAPGTGEPQYF; v_call: TRBV5-1; j_call: TRBJ2-3; clone_size: NA; d_call: TRBD1
cdr3_nt: TGCACCAGCAGCCACGGCCGGGACAGCGACAATCAGCCCCAGCATTTT; cdr3_aa: CTSSHGRDSDNQPQHF; v_call: TRBV1; j_call: TRBJ1-5; clone_size: NA; d_call: NA
cdr3_nt: TGTGCCAGCAGTCACAGGACAGGGAGGGGTGAAAAACTGTTTTTT; cdr3_aa: CASSHRTGRGEKLFF; v_call: TRBV6-5; j_call: TRBJ1-4; clone_size: few; d_call: TRBD1
cdr3_nt: TGTGCCAGCACGGCAAGGGGGGGGCACAATGAGCAGTTCTTC; cdr3_aa: CASTARGGHNEQFF; v_call: TRBV6-1; j_call: TRBJ2-1; clone_size: NA; d_call: NA
cdr3_nt: TGTGCCAGCAGCCAAAACACTGAAGCTTTCTTT; cdr3_aa: CASSQNTEAFF; v_call: TRBV7-2; j_call: TRBJ1-1; clone_size: NA; d_call: NA
cdr3_nt: TGTGCCAGTAGTTCTAGGGGCCCTTATGGCTACACCTTC; cdr3_aa: CASSSRGPYGYTF; v_call: TRBV19; j_call: TRBJ1-2; clone_size: few; d_call: NA